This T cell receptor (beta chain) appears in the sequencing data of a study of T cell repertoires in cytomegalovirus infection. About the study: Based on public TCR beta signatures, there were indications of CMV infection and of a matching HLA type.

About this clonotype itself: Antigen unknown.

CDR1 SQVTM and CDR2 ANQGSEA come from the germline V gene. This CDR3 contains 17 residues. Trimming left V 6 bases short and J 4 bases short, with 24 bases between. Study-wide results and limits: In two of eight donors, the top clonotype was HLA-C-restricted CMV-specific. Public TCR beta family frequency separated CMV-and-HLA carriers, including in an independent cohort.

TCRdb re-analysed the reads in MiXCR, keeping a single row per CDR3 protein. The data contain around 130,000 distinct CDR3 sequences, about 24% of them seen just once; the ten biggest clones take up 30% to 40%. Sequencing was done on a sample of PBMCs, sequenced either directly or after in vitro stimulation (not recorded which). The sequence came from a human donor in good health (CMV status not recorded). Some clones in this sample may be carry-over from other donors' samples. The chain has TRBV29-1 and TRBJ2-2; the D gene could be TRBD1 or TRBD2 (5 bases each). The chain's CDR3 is CSVDQEGRVHRTGELFF. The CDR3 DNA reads TGCAGCGTAGACCAAGAGGGGCGAGTACACCGCACCGGGGAGCTGTTTTTT.